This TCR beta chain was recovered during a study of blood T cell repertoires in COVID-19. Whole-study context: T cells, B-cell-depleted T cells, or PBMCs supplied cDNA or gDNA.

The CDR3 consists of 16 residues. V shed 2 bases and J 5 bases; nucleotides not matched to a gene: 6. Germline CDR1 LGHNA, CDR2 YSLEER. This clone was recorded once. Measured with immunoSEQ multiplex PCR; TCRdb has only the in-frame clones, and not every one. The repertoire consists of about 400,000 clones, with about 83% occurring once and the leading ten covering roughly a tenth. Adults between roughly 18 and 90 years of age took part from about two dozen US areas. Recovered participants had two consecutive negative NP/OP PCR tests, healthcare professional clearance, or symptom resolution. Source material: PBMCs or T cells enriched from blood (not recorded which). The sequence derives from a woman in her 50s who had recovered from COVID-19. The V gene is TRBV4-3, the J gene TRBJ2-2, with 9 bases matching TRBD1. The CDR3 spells CASSQHRGLNTGELFF. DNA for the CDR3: TGCGCCAGCAGCCAACACAGGGGGCTTAATACCGGGGAGCTGTTTTTT.